The present T cell receptor beta chain was sequenced within a study of beta chain features in type 1 diabetes. Every isolated RNA sample was fully reverse transcribed, so sequencing captured expressed TCRB transcripts. Roughly 3.6 million reads was the average for naive, central memory and regulatory T cell samples. Method: immunoSEQ multiplex PCR; TCRdb's copy keeps in-frame clones and lacks some. The repertoire has more than 120,000 clones, around 9.3% of them found once; the top ten carry roughly 1.3%. This clone was picked up many times. Its antigen is not identified. Study-level findings and limits: Type 1 diabetes patients had moderately but significantly shorter TCRB CDR3s in all four CD4+ subsets. Type 1 diabetes patients had fewer VDJ junction insertions and more deletions.

CDR1 and CDR2 from the germline V gene are SQVTM and ANQGSEA. The J segment lost 4 bases and the V segment lost 6 bases, leaving 11 bases of the junction unmatched. The CDR3 is 15 amino acids. The chain links TRBV29-1 to TRBJ2-2, with 7 bases that match TRBD2. The sequence derives from a man in his late teens or twenties in good health. Sequencing used naive CD4+ T cells from blood. The CDR3 DNA reads TGCAGCGTCGTAGTCTCGGGACTATTCACCGGGGAGCTGTTTTTT. It yields the protein CSVVVSGLFTGELFF.